This record covers a single T cell receptor (beta chain). Looked up from germline, CDR1 is LGHNA and CDR2 is YSLEER. Unmatched junction bases numbered 5, after V lost 0 bases and J lost 0 bases. CDR3 length equals 19 residues. This specimen comes from a study of shared T cell receptors in the human thymus. Produced via immunoSEQ multiplex PCR; TCRdb's table is partial and in-frame only. The sample includes 500,000 to 550,000 clones, about four fifths of them seen just once. The same data also contributed to another study, on human thymus T cells. From that study: Corrective heart surgery yielded resections, and these provided the thymus tissue.

This receptor was taken from a boy less than two years old with a congenital heart defect. Sequencing was done on a sample of thymocytes. J is TRBJ2-1 and V is TRBV4-3; 13 bases match TRBD2. This chain's CDR3 is CASSQDRGLAGFSYNEQFF. For the CDR3, the DNA is TGCGCCAGCAGCCAAGATCGGGGACTAGCGGGATTCTCCTACAATGAGCAGTTCTTC.